Following are 10 T cell receptor beta chains from one sample sequenced in a study of blood T cell repertoires in COVID-19. Here immunoSEQ multiplex PCR was the method, and the copy in TCRdb shows in-frame clones only, minus some. The profile shows tens of thousands of clones, roughly 74% of them singletons. Material for sequencing was peripheral blood. These receptors came from a man in his 70s with COVID-19, enrolled during active disease.

V is TRBV27 and J is TRBJ1-1; 9 bases line up with TRBD1. Germline trimming cut 5 bases from V and 4 bases from J; bases unmatched to any gene: 5. Germline lookup yields CDR1 MNHEY and CDR2 SMNVEV (reference sequence). This CDR3 comprises 14 residues. As DNA, the CDR3 is TGTGCCAGCAGTCGGCGGGACAGGGTCACTGAAGCTTTCTTT. Its protein is CASSRRDRVTEAFF.

The chain uses TRBV6-5 and TRBJ1-2; possibly TRBD1 for D (6 bases). V was clipped by 6 bases and J by 4 bases, with 12 bases between them. The CDR3 sequence is 13 residues long. Germline loops: CDR1 MNHEY, CDR2 SVGAGI. In nucleotides, the CDR3 is TGTGCCAGCAGACAGGGTTTAGTCTATGGCTACACCTTC. This gives the protein CASRQGLVYGYTF.

The CDR3 is CASSLGRSGVEQFF. Here the CDR3 DNA reads TGTGCCAGCAGCTTAGGACGTAGCGGGGTAGAACAGTTCTTC. The chain uses TRBV13 and TRBJ2-1, with TRBD2 identical over 8 bases. The CDR3 contains 14 residues. CDR1 PRHDT and CDR2 FYEKMQ come from the germline V gene (reference sequence). V trimming: 0 bases; J trimming: 13 bases; junction bases outside the gene matches: 8.

This chain joins TRBV5-5 and TRBJ1-4; tentatively, D is TRBD1 (6 bases). The V end lost 3 bases, the J end lost 2 bases, and 23 bases lay between the germline ends. The CDR3 runs 19 residues. The germline CDR1 and CDR2 sequences are SGHKS and YYEKEE (reference sequence). As DNA, the CDR3 is TGTGCCAGCAGCTCAATCCTGGACCCGGGGGGCATGACTAATGAAAAACTGTTTTTT. Translated, it gives CASSSILDPGGMTNEKLFF.

The chain joins TRBV5-6 to TRBJ2-2; D unresolved. The CDR3 spans 15 residues. The germline CDR1 and CDR2 sequences are SGHDT and YYEEEE. The V gene lost 0 bases and the J gene lost 1 base, with 7 bases spanning the gap. In DNA, the CDR3 is TGTGCCAGCAGCTTGGTGGGCCAGAACACCGGGGAGCTGTTTTTT. Translating it yields CASSLVGQNTGELFF.

With regard to this clone: This sample includes further DNA sequences coding for the same CDR3. The gene calls are TRBV5-1 and TRBJ1-1; D is unclear. The CDR3 spans 13 residues. Trimming took off 2 bases at V and 1 base at J, with 6 bases between the two ends. Germline V gene data show CDR1 as SGHRS and CDR2 as YFSETQ. CDR3 residues: CASSFTGNTEAFF. DNA for the CDR3: TGCGCCAGCAGCTTTACCGGGAACACTGAAGCTTTCTTT. The full variable domain, rest sourced from reference TRBV5-1 and TRBJ1-1, is KAGVTQTPRYLIKTRGQQVTLSCSPISGHRSVSWYQQTPGQGLQFLFEYFSETQRNKGNFPGRFSGRQFSNSRSEMNVSTLELGDSALYLCASSFTGNTEAFFGQGTRLTVV.

This clone appeared a few times. The chain links TRBV5-4 to TRBJ2-7; D remains unclear. This CDR3 has 15 amino acids. Germline V gene sequence: CDR1 SGHNT, CDR2 YYREEE (reference sequence). V dropped 1 base and J dropped 0 bases, with 11 bases sitting between them. The DNA for the CDR3 is TGTGCCAGCAGCTTGAATCTGCCTAGCTCCTACGAGCAGTACTTC. Protein product: CASSLNLPSSYEQYF. Complete variable domain (other parts from reference TRBV5-4 and TRBJ2-7): ETGVTQSPTHLIKTRGQQVTLRCSSQSGHNTVSWYQQALGQGPQFIFQYYREEENGRGNFPPRFSGLQFPNYSSELNVNALELDDSALYLCASSLNLPSSYEQYFGPGTRLTVT.

The chain links TRBV6-6 to TRBJ2-7; weak D call: TRBD1 (5 bases). Germline values: CDR1 MNHNY, CDR2 SVGAGI (reference sequence). Between the trimmed V and J ends, which lost 7 bases and 4 bases, there was a span of 11 bases. CDR3 size: 12 residues. This CDR3 is CASKDTPYEQYF. The CDR3 bases are TGTGCCAGCAAGGACACTCCTTACGAGCAGTACTTC.

V is TRBV29-1 and J is TRBJ2-2, with 10 bases matching TRBD1. The germline gives CDR1 SQVTM, CDR2 ANQGSEA. The CDR3 has 14 residues. V gave up 6 bases and J gave up 6 bases; unmatched junction bases: 7. Here the CDR3 reads CSVQGQGWSGELFF. The DNA for the CDR3 is TGCAGCGTCCAGGGACAGGGGTGGTCCGGGGAGCTGTTTTTT.

This clone was detected only once. V usage is TRBV24-1 and J usage is TRBJ2-1; 14 positions agree with TRBD2. The germline gives CDR1 KGHDR, CDR2 SFDVKD. The CDR3 runs 16 residues. Unmatched junction bases numbered 6, after V lost 3 bases and J lost 9 bases. DNA of the CDR3: TGTGCCACCAGTGATCCGACTAGCGGGAGGGCCGGTGAGCAGTTCTTC. Protein sequence: CATSDPTSGRAGEQFF.